The next 26 T cell receptor beta chains were all read from a single sample in a study of blood T cell repertoires in COVID-19. Libraries were prepared by immunoSEQ multiplex PCR; TCRdb keeps only in-frame clonotypes and omits some of them. The data hold 230,000 or so clones, with roughly 90% observed a single time. The specimen sequenced was PBMCs or T cells enriched from blood (not recorded which). These receptor sequences come from a woman in her thirties who had recovered from COVID-19.

This clone has just one count. This sequence joins TRBV4-1 and TRBJ1-5, with TRBD1 identical over 8 bases. J gave up 7 bases and V 3 bases, and 8 bases lay outside the gene matches. Germline-derived CDR1 and CDR2 are MGHRA and YSYEKL. The CDR3 loop spans 15 amino acids. The CDR3 region is CASSQVRTGNQPQHF. DNA for the CDR3: TGCGCCAGCAGCCAGGTTCGGACAGGGAACCAGCCCCAGCATTTT.

The chain is built from TRBV4-2 and TRBJ1-1, with 9 positions matching TRBD1. Germline V CDR1 and CDR2: LGHNA, YNFKEQ. The CDR3 loop spans 17 amino acids. Trimming removed 3 bases from V and 3 bases from J; junction bases left unmatched: 11. CDR3 sequence: CASSQDTDRGSDTEAFF. In DNA, the CDR3 is TGTGCCAGCAGCCAGGACACCGACAGGGGGAGTGACACTGAAGCTTTCTTT.

This sequence joins TRBV14 and TRBJ1-4; 8 positions match TRBD1. Germline V gene data show CDR1 as SGHDN and CDR2 as FVKESK. CDR3 size: 14 residues. The trim removed 5 bases at V and 7 bases at J, leaving 6 bases unmatched. CDR3 nucleotide sequence: TGTGCCAGCAGCTGGACAGGGCTGAGTGAAAAACTGTTTTTT. Translating gives CASSWTGLSEKLFF.

This sequence joins TRBV18 and TRBJ1-3; D is unresolved. The ends were cut back, 2 bases at V and 0 bases at J, with 11 bases in the middle. CDR1 is KGHSH and CDR2 is LQKENI in the germline V gene. This CDR3 has 16 amino acids. The CDR3 loop reads CASSPVMGNSGNTIYF. As DNA, the CDR3 is TGTGCCAGCTCACCAGTTATGGGCAACTCTGGAAACACCATATATTTT.

The chain carries TRBV6-1 and TRBJ2-4; 10 nucleotides match TRBD1. J lost 6 bases, V lost 0 bases, and 2 bases had no gene match. The CDR3 is made up of 15 amino acids. Looked up from germline, CDR1 is MNHNS and CDR2 is SASEGT. CDR3 coding DNA: TGTGCCAGCAGTGAAGCCTGGGACAGGGGAAACATTCAGTACTTC. Protein sequence: CASSEAWDRGNIQYF.

The chain employs TRBV7-2 and TRBJ1-1; 8 bases are a match to TRBD1. This CDR3 region has 17 residues. Germline CDR1 and CDR2: SGHTA and FQGNSA. With 6 bases clipped from V and 0 bases from J, the junction kept 12 bases outside the gene matches. The CDR3 region has the DNA TGTGCCAGCAGTCCAGTTAGGAGGACAGGGCTGAACACTGAAGCTTTCTTT. This translates into CASSPVRRTGLNTEAFF.

The chain employs TRBV12-5 and TRBJ2-1; no clear D. The CDR3 extends over 13 amino acids. Germline lookup yields CDR1 LGHNT and CDR2 FRNRAP. The V gene lost 3 bases and the J gene lost 1 base, with 4 bases spanning the gap. The CDR3, as DNA: TGTGCTAGTGGTTTACGGTCCTACAATGAGCAGTTCTTC. Residues: CASGLRSYNEQFF.

Here the CDR3 DNA reads TGTGCCAGCAGTGAAGTCGGGGGGTTCCTAGCCAAAAACATTCAGTACTTC. It encodes CASSEVGGFLAKNIQYF. The chain employs TRBV6-1 and TRBJ2-4, with 7 nucleotides matching TRBD2. The trim removed 1 base at V and 0 bases at J, leaving 6 bases unmatched. Germline CDR1 and CDR2: MNHNS and SASEGT. The CDR3 spans 17 residues.

This chain connects TRBV15 to TRBJ1-1; D possibly corresponds to TRBD1 (5 bases). The CDR3 has 15 amino acids. Trimming took 0 bases from V and 5 from J, leaving 13 bases between them. CDR1 and CDR2 from the germline V gene are LNHNV and YYDKDF (reference sequence). In DNA, the CDR3 is TGTGCCACCAGCAGAGATTTGGGGCCTTGGACTGAAGCTTTCTTT. Translated, it gives CATSRDLGPWTEAFF.

V is TRBV6-5 and J is TRBJ2-2; D might be TRBD1 (6 bases). Trimming took off 4 bases at V and 3 bases at J, with 12 bases between the two ends. The germline V gene has CDR1 MNHEY and CDR2 SVGAGI. The CDR3 is made up of 15 amino acids. The CDR3 coding sequence is TGTGCCAGCAGTTCGTTGGGGGCCCACACCGGGGAGCTGTTTTTT. Translated: CASSSLGAHTGELFF.

The rearrangement uses TRBV5-1 and TRBJ2-5, with D possibly being TRBD1 (5 bases). The V gene's germline CDR1 is SGHRS and CDR2 YFSETQ. This CDR3 region has 14 residues. V lost 5 bases to trimming and J lost 5 bases, with 16 bases between them. The CDR3 nucleotides are TGCGCCAGCAGGTCTTTTGGGGCTGGGGAGACCCAGTACTTC. This translates into CASRSFGAGETQYF.

V is TRBV6-5 and J is TRBJ1-2; D is unresolved. This CDR3 has 12 residues. The V and J ends lost 8 bases and 0 bases respectively, with 7 bases between them. Germline CDR1 and CDR2: MNHEY and SVGAGI. CDR3 in DNA: TGTGCCAGCGGCAGTCCTAACTATGGCTACACCTTC. Translated, it gives CASGSPNYGYTF.

This clone came up once. The chain carries TRBV6-4 and TRBJ1-2; no clear D gene. V lost 11 bases and J lost 2, with 12 bases in between. The CDR3 is 12 residues long. Per the germline V gene, CDR1 is MRHNA and CDR2 is SNTAGT. CDR3 residues: CAATVANYGYTF. The CDR3 nucleotides are TGTGCCGCTACTGTAGCGAACTATGGCTACACCTTC.

The CDR3 coding sequence is TGTGCCACCAGCACCCAGGGACAGCCCCAGCATTTT. Translation: CATSTQGQPQHF. V and J are TRBV15 and TRBJ1-5; weak D call: TRBD1 (5 bases). V was pared by 4 bases and J by 7 bases, with 8 bases between. The CDR3 has 12 amino acids. Per the germline V gene, CDR1 is LNHNV and CDR2 is YYDKDF (reference sequence).

V gene TRBV27 combines with J gene TRBJ1-1, with TRBD1 matching 7 bases. V shed 6 bases, J shed 6 bases, and the junction held 10 bases outside the gene matches. The V gene's germline CDR1 is MNHEY and CDR2 SMNVEV (reference sequence). This CDR3 is 14 amino acids long. The DNA of the CDR3 is TGTGCCAGCAGACTCGGACAGGCTAGTTCTGAAGCTTTCTTT. Translation: CASRLGQASSEAFF.

The gene calls are TRBV27 and TRBJ1-1; D perhaps matches TRBD1 (6 bases). CDR1 and CDR2 (germline): MNHEY, SMNVEV (reference sequence). This CDR3 has 16 residues. With 2 bases removed from V and 0 bases from J, the gap between germline ends came to 13 bases. The CDR3 DNA reads as TGTGCCAGCAGTTTAGGGTCCGGGACATTGAACACTGAAGCTTTCTTT. Its translation is CASSLGSGTLNTEAFF.

In this sample, this clone turned up once. The rearrangement links TRBV29-1 to TRBJ1-6; tentatively, D is TRBD1 (5 bases). Trimming removed 7 bases from V and 7 bases from J, with 17 bases in between. The V gene's germline CDR1 is SQVTM and CDR2 ANQGSEA. The CDR3 loop spans 14 amino acids. The DNA of the CDR3 is TGCAGCGCCCTAGGGACTCTACCCAATTCACCCCTCCACTTT. It is translated as CSALGTLPNSPLHF. The full variable domain, in which reference TRBV29-1 and TRBJ1-6 provide the parts outside the CDR3, is SAVISQKPSRDICQRGTSLTIQCQVDSQVTMMFWYRQQPGQSLTLIATANQGSEATYESGFVIDKFPISRPNLTFSTLTVSNMSPEDSSIYLCSALGTLPNSPLHFGNGTRLTVT.

The V and J genes are TRBV4-2 and TRBJ1-3, with TRBD1 identical over 10 bases. CDR3 length equals 16 residues. CDR1 and CDR2 (germline): LGHNA, YNFKEQ. V lost 3 bases, J lost 4 bases, and 6 bases stayed unmatched. DNA of the CDR3: TGTGCCAGCAGCCAGACAGACAGGGGGCCGGGAAACACCATATATTTT. It codes for CASSQTDRGPGNTIYF.

The chain has TRBV9 and TRBJ2-7, with a weak D call TRBD1 (6 bases). V was pared by 0 bases and J by 5 bases, with 15 bases between. Per germline, CDR1 SGDLS and CDR2 YYNGEE. The CDR3 has 15 residues. The CDR3 is CASSVGVQGDDEQYF. In nucleotides, the CDR3 is TGTGCCAGCAGCGTAGGTGTACAGGGTGACGACGAGCAGTACTTC.

The gene calls are TRBV15 and TRBJ2-3; D is uncertain. CDR1 and CDR2 from the germline V gene are LNHNV and YYDKDF (reference sequence). CDR3 length equals 15 residues. Trimming removed 0 bases at V and 5 bases at J, with 12 bases between. CDR3 in DNA: TGTGCCACCAGCAGAGATGGCAGCGTGGGAGATACGCAGTATTTT. Translating it yields CATSRDGSVGDTQYF.

The chain recombines TRBV19 with TRBJ1-1, with 10 bases lining up with TRBD1. Germline CDR1 and CDR2: LNHDA and SQIVND (reference sequence). The CDR3 has 16 residues. With V trimmed by 4 bases and J by 4 bases, 9 bases remained unmatched. The CDR3 DNA is TGTGCCAGTAGTAACACCGGGACAGGGGTTTTCACTGAAGCTTTCTTT. It specifies CASSNTGTGVFTEAFF.

V and J are TRBV7-2 and TRBJ2-5; maybe TRBD2 (6 bases). This CDR3 has 15 residues. Germline loops: CDR1 SGHTA, CDR2 FQGNSA. V was pared by 2 bases and J by 5 bases, with 15 bases between. Here the CDR3 reads CASSLSAGGRETQYF. CDR3 sequence (DNA): TGTGCCAGCAGCTTATCAGCCGGGGGTCGGGAGACCCAGTACTTC.

The chain combines TRBV28 with TRBJ1-1; possibly TRBD1 for D (6 bases). CDR1 and CDR2 from the germline V gene are MDHEN and SYDVKM. This CDR3 has 12 amino acids. Trimming shortened V by 5 bases and J by 9 bases, and 13 bases separated the two germline ends. CDR3 region: CASSIRQEQAFF. Here the CDR3 DNA reads TGTGCCAGCAGTATCCGACAGGAGCAAGCTTTCTTT.

The rearrangement uses TRBV4-3 and TRBJ1-5, with D unclear. The CDR3 length is 14 residues. Trimming took 1 base from V and 2 from J, leaving 6 bases between them. Germline V gene sequence: CDR1 LGHNA, CDR2 YSLEER. The CDR3: CASSQAHGNQPQHF. For the CDR3, the DNA is TGCGCCAGCAGCCAAGCACACGGCAATCAGCCCCAGCATTTT.

CDR3 sequence reads: CASSYFGLLEETQYF. The CDR3 DNA reads as TGTGCCAGCAGTTACTTCGGGTTGCTCGAAGAGACCCAGTACTTC. This chain joins TRBV6-8 and TRBJ2-5; D is unresolved. The V gene's germline CDR1 is MNHGY and CDR2 SAAAGT. V was pared by 1 base and J by 3 bases, with 12 bases between. The CDR3 loop spans 15 amino acids.

The gene calls are TRBV19 and TRBJ2-7, with 9 bases matching TRBD1. Germline values: CDR1 LNHDA, CDR2 SQIVND (reference sequence). Trimming cost V 4 bases and J 0 bases; bases outside gene matches: 1. The CDR3 is made up of 14 amino acids. The CDR3 is CASSTGQGSYEQYF. The CDR3 DNA follows: TGTGCCAGTAGTACGGGACAGGGCTCCTACGAGCAGTACTTC.